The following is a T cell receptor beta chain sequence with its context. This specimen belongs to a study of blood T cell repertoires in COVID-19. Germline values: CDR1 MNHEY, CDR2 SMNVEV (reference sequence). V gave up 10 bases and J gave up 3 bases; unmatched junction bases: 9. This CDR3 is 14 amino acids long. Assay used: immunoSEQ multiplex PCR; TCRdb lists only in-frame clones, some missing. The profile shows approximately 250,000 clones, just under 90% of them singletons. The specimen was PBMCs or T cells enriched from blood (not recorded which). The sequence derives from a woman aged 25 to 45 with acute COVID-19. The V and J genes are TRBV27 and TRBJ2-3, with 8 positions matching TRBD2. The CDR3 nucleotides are TGTGCCACGACCTCAGCGGGAGTTACAGATACGCAGTATTTT. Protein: CATTSAGVTDTQYF.